One sample yielded the 14 T cell receptor beta chains listed below, sequenced in a study of blood T cell repertoires in COVID-19. The data were produced by immunoSEQ multiplex PCR, yet TCRdb's version contains in-frame clones alone and is incomplete. This repertoire shows fewer than 300,000 clones, 85% to 90% found once; its top ten account for about 6%. The material sequenced was peripheral blood. The receptors shown here come from a woman between 45 and 60 years old with COVID-19, enrolled during active disease.

J is TRBJ2-3 and V is TRBV9, with D perhaps matching TRBD2 (5 bases). Trimming shortened V by 0 bases and J by 3 bases, and 14 bases separated the two germline ends. CDR3 length equals 16 residues. Germline V CDR1 and CDR2: SGDLS, YYNGEE. The CDR3 loop reads CASSVATRVGTDTQYF. The DNA of the CDR3 is TGTGCCAGCAGCGTAGCTACGAGGGTTGGGACAGATACGCAGTATTTT. The full variable domain, completed using reference TRBV9 and TRBJ2-3, is DSGVTQTPKHLITATGQRVTLRCSPRSGDLSVYWYQQSLDQGLQFLIQYYNGEERAKGNILERFSAQQFPDLHSELNLSSLELGDSALYFCASSVATRVGTDTQYFGPGTRLTVL.

Only a few counts were recorded for this clone. This rearrangement joins TRBV10-3 to TRBJ2-7, with a tentative D call TRBD1 (6 bases). The length of the CDR3 is 15 residues. The ends were cut back, 6 bases at V and 3 bases at J, with 18 bases in the middle. Looked up from germline, CDR1 is ENHRY and CDR2 is SYGVKD. This CDR3 is CAISDLGDKNYEQYF. CDR3 sequence (DNA): TGTGCCATCAGCGATCTGGGGGACAAGAACTACGAGCAGTACTTC.

The chain employs TRBV28 and TRBJ1-6, with D uncertain. The CDR3 sequence is 14 residues long. Trimming removed 5 bases at V and 7 bases at J, with 12 bases between. Germline values: CDR1 MDHEN, CDR2 SYDVKM. This CDR3 is CASSPTTRNSPLHF. DNA of the CDR3: TGTGCCAGCAGTCCTACGACTCGCAATTCACCCCTCCACTTT.

The J gene is TRBJ1-2, the V gene TRBV5-8, with unresolved D. Trimming left V 3 bases short and J 4 bases short, with 13 bases between. CDR1 is SGHTS and CDR2 is YDEGEE in the germline V gene. The CDR3 loop spans 14 amino acids. CDR3 DNA: TGTGCCAGCAGCTCCCAGTTGGGCCTCTATGGCTACACCTTC. This sequence encodes CASSSQLGLYGYTF.

This chain connects TRBV5-4 to TRBJ2-7, with D hard to call. This CDR3 spans 16 amino acids. V gave up 0 bases and J gave up 0 bases, with 13 bases separating them. Germline values: CDR1 SGHNT, CDR2 YYREEE (reference sequence). This CDR3 reads CASSLALGRSSYEQYF. CDR3 in DNA: TGTGCCAGCAGCTTGGCCCTGGGCAGGTCCTCCTACGAGCAGTACTTC.

This chain joins TRBV18 and TRBJ2-3; weak D call: TRBD1 (5 bases). V lost 0 bases and J 1 base, leaving 8 bases between the germline ends. From germline, CDR1 is KGHSH and CDR2 LQKENI. The CDR3 runs 15 residues. CDR3: CASSPPGRGTDTQYF. The CDR3 nucleotides are TGTGCCAGCTCACCACCGGGCAGGGGCACAGATACGCAGTATTTT. Complete variable domain (other parts from reference TRBV18 and TRBJ2-3): NAGVMQNPRHLVRRRGQEARLRCSPMKGHSHVYWYRQLPEEGLKFMVYLQKENIIDESGMPKERFSAEFPKEGPSILRIQQVVRGDSAAYFCASSPPGRGTDTQYFGPGTRLTVL.

A single count supports this clone. CDR3 amino acids: CASELGFWRARSNTEAFF. The CDR3 nucleotides read TGTGCCAGTGAGCTGGGTTTTTGGAGGGCGCGATCGAACACTGAAGCTTTCTTT. This chain links TRBV19 with TRBJ1-1; unclear D gene. This CDR3 spans 18 amino acids. V lost 8 bases and J lost 1, with 26 bases in between. Germline V gene data show CDR1 as LNHDA and CDR2 as SQIVND (reference sequence). The full variable domain, its missing parts supplied by reference TRBV19 and TRBJ1-1, is DGGITQSPKYLFRKEGQNVTLSCEQNLNHDAMYWYRQDPGQGLRLIYYSQIVNDFQKGDIAEGYSVSREKKESFPLTVTSAQKNPTAFYLCASELGFWRARSNTEAFFGQGTRLTVV.

The V gene is TRBV25-1, the J gene TRBJ1-1, with TRBD1 matching over 10 bases. Germline CDR1 is MGHDK and CDR2 is SYGVNS. The CDR3 covers 14 residues. Trimming at V came to 6 bases and at J to 0 bases, leaving 1 base not matched to a gene. The CDR3 nucleotides are TGTGCCAGCAGGGACAGGGGGATGAACACTGAAGCTTTCTTT. It yields the protein CASRDRGMNTEAFF.

J is TRBJ2-7 and V is TRBV10-3; TRBD1 is a possible D gene (5 bases). V shed 3 bases and J shed 6 bases, with 12 bases lying between them. The CDR3 length is 13 residues. Germline assignment: CDR1 ENHRY and CDR2 SYGVKD. Here the CDR3 DNA reads TGTGCCATCAGTGAACAGGTTTTGGCCGAGCAGTACTTC. Amino acids: CAISEQVLAEQYF.

V usage is TRBV6-1 and J usage is TRBJ1-1; TRBD1 agrees at 7 bases. CDR3 length: 13 amino acids. CDR1 is MNHNS, CDR2 SASEGT, per germline. V gave up 2 bases and J gave up 5 bases; unmatched junction bases: 2. The CDR3 sequence is CASSERQGTEAFF. The CDR3 nucleotides read TGTGCCAGCAGTGAAAGACAGGGTACTGAAGCTTTCTTT.

The V and J genes are TRBV29-1 and TRBJ1-1, with a tentative D call TRBD1 (5 bases). Germline CDR1 SQVTM, CDR2 ANQGSEA. The V and J ends lost 2 bases and 1 base respectively, with 20 bases between them. The CDR3 contains 17 residues. In DNA, the CDR3 is TGCAGCGTTGAAAGCGTGGGACGGACTACGGCGAACACTGAAGCTTTCTTT. Residues: CSVESVGRTTANTEAFF.

V usage is TRBV3-1 (or the pseudogene TRBV3-2) and J usage is TRBJ1-5, with no clear D. The CDR3 is 16 residues long. Germline assignment: CDR1 LGHDT and CDR2 YNNKEL (reference sequence). V lost 1 base, J lost 0 bases, and 10 bases lay in between. CDR3 sequence (DNA): TGTGCCAGCAGCCAAGGTAGCCACGTTAGCAATCAGCCCCAGCATTTT. This translates into CASSQGSHVSNQPQHF.

The gene calls are TRBV19 and TRBJ2-6; 7 nucleotides line up with TRBD1. This CDR3 is 17 amino acids long. With 7 bases clipped from V and 4 bases from J, the junction kept 13 bases outside the gene matches. Per germline, CDR1 LNHDA and CDR2 SQIVND (reference sequence). CDR3 sequence: CASNILRGGSGANVLTF. CDR3 DNA: TGTGCCAGTAACATCTTGAGAGGGGGCTCCGGGGCCAACGTCCTGACTTTC.

The V and J genes are TRBV2 and TRBJ2-3; the match to TRBD2 covers 10 bases. CDR3 length: 16 residues. The V gene end was trimmed by 5 bases and the J gene end by 5 bases; junction bases not matched to a gene: 10. The V gene's germline CDR1 is SNHLY and CDR2 FYNNEI. CDR3 nucleotides: TGTGCCAGCAGTCACTCGGGACTAGCGATTAAAGATACGCAGTATTTT. This sequence encodes CASSHSGLAIKDTQYF.